This T cell receptor (beta chain) stems from a study of blood T cell repertoires in COVID-19 (TCRdb year 2020). For context, the study as a whole: Samples from collaborators originated in the United States, Italy and Spain and spanned both the acute and convalescent phases of COVID-19. The prospective study material was composed of cDNA or gDNA derived from T cells, B-cell-depleted T cells, or PBMCs. The dataset comprised deeply sampled blood TCRbeta repertoires from subjects exposed to, actively infected with, or recovered from COVID-19. A freely available public database, intended as a resource for researchers studying the immune response to SARS-CoV-2, is where the repertoires were released. The samples were drawn from two sources: the first 160 participants of the ongoing ImmuneRACE study, and 1,254 subjects contributed by 6 global collaborators. Nearly every sample came with metadata listing a de-identified subject ID, COVID-19 status, age in years and sex. Where available, HLA class I and class II types were taken from metadata supplied by the sample provider and were not determined by assay-based typing.

Findings and caveats that apply to the study as a whole: How much clinical and demographic metadata was included differed by source and by participant, and the metadata was provided uncurated.

To note about this clone: The antigen it recognizes is unknown. No base quality values were provided; no much bigger clone lies one nucleotide off.

Collaborating institutions collected whole blood in K2EDTA tubes following their own protocols. For TCRbeta analysis, collaborators shipped samples in one of three forms: frozen whole blood, isolated PBMCs, or DNA extracted from either of those sample types. TCRbeta CDR3 regions were amplified from genomic DNA by means of the immunoSEQ Assay, a bias-controlled multiplex PCR. The authors processed their data as follows. Nucleated cell counts per sample were estimated from amplification of reference gene primers within the assay. To quantify the absolute abundance of each unique TCRbeta CDR3 rearrangement, sequence reads were collapsed and filtered. For each sample, productive Simpson clonality was calculated by taking the square root of Simpson's diversity index across productive rearrangements. TCRdb retrieved this table from immuneACCESS and kept in-frame rearrangements only. Not all clones are present; in checked studies, unresolved V genes account for under half, and no reason is known for the remainder. The V and J calls and clone size are taken from that table; D and trimming were inferred from the DNA. Present in this sample are about 300,000 clones, about 89% of which were seen just once. The ten largest clones add up to about 4.6% of the sample.

The germline V gene encodes CDR1 SGHKS and CDR2 YYEKEE (reference sequence). From the cysteine up to the phenylalanine, the CDR3 has a length of 14 residues. Just CDR3 DNA is preserved here, 42 bases in frame from base 1. A distance of 12 bases separates the germline ends of V and J, which lose 2 bases and 4 bases respectively. The V and J segments used are TRBV5-5 and TRBJ1-1; the D region possibly corresponds to TRBD1 (5 bases align). The specimen sequenced was peripheral blood. The source of this sequence is a man between 40 and 49 years old with acute or convalescent COVID-19. CDR3 sequence: CASSFREGVTEAFF. The bases read TGTGCCAGCAGCTTCAGGGAAGGGGTCACTGAAGCTTTCTTT.